The clone carrying this TCR beta chain was counted only a few times. The antigen is unknown. Each cDNA held unique molecular identifiers, and template switching gave it a universal primer site. TCRdb ran MiXCR on the 5' RACE reads and lists one entry per CDR3 protein. Counted here are 600,000 to 800,000 distinct CDR3 sequences, 21% occurring once; the ten biggest clones make up approximately 4.5%. These data originate in a study of identical twins. Healthy Caucasians, and only they, were the donors. The CDR3 has 15 amino acids. The germline CDR1 and CDR2 sequences are SGHRS and YFSETQ. V lost 10 bases to trimming and J lost 2 bases; unmatched junction nucleotides: 9. General study results and limits: The degree of excess twin sharing was weaker in beta out-of-frame sequences. Those out-of-frame alpha sequences shared by twins showed an excess of low generation probability.

The same data also contributed to another study, on T cells expressing NK-cell markers.

What was sequenced was PBMCs. The chain links TRBV5-1 to TRBJ2-5; 12 nucleotides agree with TRBD2. The sequence was obtained from a woman younger than 30 in good health. The CDR3 bases are TGCGCCTCCAGCACTAGCGGGGGGAGGCAAGAGACCCAGTACTTC. Encoded protein: CASSTSGGRQETQYF.